The 11 T cell receptor beta chains presented below share a single source sample, sequenced in a study of OX40 agonist ivuxolimab in advanced cancers. Profiling relied on immunoSEQ multiplex PCR, and the TCRdb table lists in-frame clones only, not all of them. This table holds 17,000 or so clones, around 80% found once. The source was CD4+ or CD8+ T cells sorted from blood, collected in a trial of the OX40 agonist ivuxolimab. The receptors here all came from an adult with an advanced solid tumor such as melanoma, head and neck, liver or kidney cancer.

The chain combines TRBV2 with TRBJ1-2, with D uncertain. The CDR3 runs to 12 residues. Germline values: CDR1 SNHLY, CDR2 FYNNEI. Deletions cut 6 bases from V and 5 bases from J, with 10 bases between. The CDR3 region has the DNA TGTGCCAGCAGGTGGGGAGGGTATGGCTACACCTTC. This sequence encodes CASRWGGYGYTF. Full variable domain (rest looked up from reference TRBV2 and TRBJ1-2): EPEVTQTPSHQVTQMGQEVILRCVPISNHLYFYWYRQILGQKVEFLVSFYNNEISEKSEIFDDQFSVERPDGSNFTLKIRSTKLEDSAMYFCASRWGGYGYTFGSGTRLTVV.

The V gene is TRBV7-9, the J gene TRBJ1-1; D unclear. The germline V gene encodes CDR1 SEHNR and CDR2 FQNEAQ (reference sequence). The CDR3 sequence is 16 residues long. The germline V and J ends were trimmed by 1 base and 5 bases, with 17 bases remaining between them. Here the CDR3 reads CASSLVPRAGGTEAFF. In DNA form, the CDR3 reads TGTGCCAGCAGCTTAGTCCCTCGGGCAGGCGGGACTGAAGCTTTCTTT.

The chain combines TRBV16 with TRBJ2-7; D uncertain. The CDR3 loop spans 15 amino acids. Per germline, CDR1 KGHSY and CDR2 FQNENV. Trimming took off 0 bases at V and 4 bases at J, with 13 bases between the two ends. This CDR3 is CASSQSFSYLYEQYF. The CDR3 coding sequence is TGTGCCAGCAGCCAATCTTTTTCCTACTTGTACGAGCAGTACTTC.

The chain carries TRBV14 and TRBJ1-1; TRBD1 matches 7 bases. The V gene end was trimmed by 1 base and the J gene end by 4 bases; junction bases not matched to a gene: 0. This CDR3 comprises 13 residues. Looked up from germline, CDR1 is SGHDN and CDR2 is FVKESK. This CDR3 is CASSQGQGTEAFF. In DNA form, the CDR3 reads TGTGCCAGCAGCCAAGGACAGGGCACTGAAGCTTTCTTT.

The rearrangement joins TRBV6-5 to TRBJ1-1; maybe TRBD1 (6 bases). In germline, CDR1 is MNHEY, CDR2 SVGAGI. This CDR3 spans 14 amino acids. The V and J ends lost 8 bases and 0 bases respectively, with 13 bases between them. This CDR3 is CASGGGALNTEAFF. CDR3 in DNA: TGTGCCAGCGGAGGGGGGGCCCTGAACACTGAAGCTTTCTTT.

This chain connects TRBV4-1 to TRBJ2-3, with TRBD2 matching over 11 bases. This CDR3 is built from 16 residues. Germline V CDR1 and CDR2: MGHRA, YSYEKL. V lost 4 bases and J lost 1; bases outside the gene matches: 4. The DNA for the CDR3 is TGCGCCAGCAGCCCGATACTAGCGGGAGGCACAGATACGCAGTATTTT. The encoded protein is CASSPILAGGTDTQYF.

V is TRBV5-6 and J is TRBJ2-2; 7 nucleotides match TRBD1. The CDR3 totals 15 residues. The V gene's germline CDR1 is SGHDT and CDR2 YYEEEE. Germline trimming cut 0 bases from V and 1 base from J; bases unmatched to any gene: 0. The CDR3: CASSLGTGNTGELFF. CDR3 sequence (DNA): TGTGCCAGCAGCTTGGGGACAGGGAACACCGGGGAGCTGTTTTTT.

V usage is TRBV27 and J usage is TRBJ2-3; D unresolved. The CDR3 sequence is 14 residues long. Germline CDR1 is MNHEY and CDR2 is SMNVEV (reference sequence). V was cut by 3 bases and J by 0 bases, with 7 bases left in between. The CDR3 sequence: CASSFKTSTDTQYF. The CDR3 coding sequence is TGTGCCAGCAGTTTTAAGACGAGCACAGATACGCAGTATTTT.

The chain has TRBV2 and TRBJ2-4; TRBD1 might be the D (5 bases). The germline V gene encodes CDR1 SNHLY and CDR2 FYNNEI. CDR3 length equals 14 residues. V was pared by 1 base and J by 5 bases, with 9 bases between. The CDR3 here is CASSEDRSQNIQYF. Here the CDR3 DNA reads TGTGCCAGCAGTGAAGACAGGAGCCAAAACATTCAGTACTTC.

The V gene is TRBV6-5, the J gene TRBJ1-1, with TRBD1 matching over 9 bases. Germline V gives CDR1 MNHEY, CDR2 SVGAGI. CDR3 size: 15 residues. Trimming removed 9 bases from V and 1 base from J; junction bases left unmatched: 9. CDR3 bases: TGTGCCAGTGGACAGGGGACCTCGGCGAACACTGAAGCTTTCTTT. The encoded protein is CASGQGTSANTEAFF.

This clone was seen a single time. The chain has TRBV5-1 and TRBJ2-3; no clear D gene. Germline V gene sequence: CDR1 SGHRS, CDR2 YFSETQ. The CDR3 extends over 12 amino acids. V was clipped by 3 bases and J by 4 bases, with 6 bases between them. The CDR3 reads CASSSSPDTQYF. The CDR3 DNA reads TGCGCCAGCAGCTCCTCCCCAGATACGCAGTATTTT.